Listed below are T cell receptor beta chains from one sample, sequenced in a study of blood T cell repertoires in COVID-19. Generated by immunoSEQ multiplex PCR, the TCRdb table keeps only in-frame clones and is missing some. The top ten clones hold 5.5% of a sample with under 75,000 clones, 70% to 85% of them seen once. Sequenced input: peripheral blood. Every receptor here comes from a woman in her sixties or seventies with acute or convalescent COVID-19. Each CDR3 is given with its conserved first and last residue. D genes are given only for firm matches. Size tells how often a clone was seen (once, few, many) or the class of an expanded clone, and some rows leave it out.

v_call: TRBV2; j_call: TRBJ2-3; clone_size: NA; d_call: NA; cdr3_aa: CASSVRGGSTDTQYF; cdr3_nt: TGTGCCAGCAGTGTTCGCGGCGGTAGCACAGATACGCAGTATTTT
v_call: TRBV30; j_call: TRBJ1-4; clone_size: NA; d_call: NA; cdr3_aa: CAGFGGTTNEKLFF; cdr3_nt: TGTGCCGGCTTTGGGGGGACGACTAATGAAAAACTGTTTTTT
v_call: TRBV5-1; j_call: TRBJ2-7; clone_size: NA; d_call: TRBD1; cdr3_aa: CASSKGQEYEQYF; cdr3_nt: TGCGCCAGCAGCAAGGGACAGGAGTACGAGCAGTACTTC
v_call: TRBV2; j_call: TRBJ2-2; clone_size: NA; d_call: TRBD1; cdr3_aa: CASTWDRVVVGELFF; cdr3_nt: TGTGCCAGCACCTGGGACAGGGTGGTCGTCGGGGAGCTGTTTTTT
v_call: TRBV4-1; j_call: TRBJ2-3; clone_size: once; d_call: NA; cdr3_aa: CASSLRLGTDTQYF; cdr3_nt: TGCGCCAGCAGCCTGCGACTAGGCACAGATACGCAGTATTTT
v_call: TRBV5-6; j_call: TRBJ2-1; clone_size: NA; d_call: TRBD2; cdr3_aa: CASSPNSGGPYNEQFF; cdr3_nt: TGTGCCAGCAGCCCCAACAGCGGGGGCCCCTACAATGAGCAGTTCTTC
v_call: TRBV4-1; j_call: TRBJ1-1; clone_size: NA; d_call: NA; cdr3_aa: CASSLTQGMNTEAFF; cdr3_nt: TGCGCCAGCAGCCTAACGCAGGGGATGAACACTGAAGCTTTCTTT
v_call: TRBV7-8; j_call: TRBJ2-5; clone_size: NA; d_call: NA; cdr3_aa: CASSLDPGRETQYF; cdr3_nt: TGTGCCAGCAGCTTAGATCCGGGAAGAGAGACCCAGTACTTC
v_call: TRBV5-1; j_call: TRBJ1-1; clone_size: NA; d_call: NA; cdr3_aa: CASSITQNTEAFF; cdr3_nt: TGCGCCAGCTCCATAACACAGAACACTGAAGCTTTCTTT
v_call: TRBV5-1; j_call: TRBJ2-7; clone_size: NA; d_call: TRBD1; cdr3_aa: CASSPHRTGVPEQYF; cdr3_nt: TGCGCCAGCAGCCCACACCGGACAGGGGTCCCCGAGCAGTACTTC
v_call: TRBV27; j_call: TRBJ1-2; clone_size: few; d_call: NA; cdr3_aa: CASSSNRDGGYTF; cdr3_nt: TGTGCCAGCAGTTCCAACAGGGACGGCGGCTACACCTTC
v_call: TRBV6-1; j_call: TRBJ1-1; clone_size: NA; d_call: TRBD1; cdr3_aa: CASSEQGAGPYEAFF; cdr3_nt: TGTGCCAGCAGTGAACAGGGGGCTGGCCCCTACGAAGCTTTCTTT
v_call: TRBV7-3; j_call: TRBJ2-7; clone_size: NA; d_call: NA; cdr3_aa: CASSFGPAAEQYF; cdr3_nt: TGTGCCAGCAGCTTTGGGCCCGCCGCCGAGCAGTACTTC
v_call: TRBV5-4; j_call: TRBJ2-7; clone_size: NA; d_call: TRBD2; cdr3_aa: CASSPTGTLAGLGYEQYF; cdr3_nt: TGTGCCAGCAGCCCGACAGGGACACTAGCGGGACTAGGTTACGAGCAGTACTTC
v_call: TRBV5-6; j_call: TRBJ2-5; clone_size: NA; d_call: NA; cdr3_aa: CASSFGYDQETQYF; cdr3_nt: TGTGCCAGCAGCTTCGGGTATGACCAAGAGACCCAGTACTTC
v_call: TRBV3-1/TRBV3-2; j_call: TRBJ1-3; clone_size: NA; d_call: NA; cdr3_aa: CASSHPKNTIYF; cdr3_nt: TGTGCCAGCAGCCATCCAAAAAACACCATATATTTT
v_call: TRBV3-1/TRBV3-2; j_call: TRBJ2-5; clone_size: few; d_call: NA; cdr3_aa: CASSSRGGKEETQYF; cdr3_nt: TGTGCCAGCAGCTCAAGAGGAGGGAAGGAAGAGACCCAGTACTTC
v_call: TRBV11-3; j_call: TRBJ2-3; clone_size: once; d_call: NA; cdr3_aa: CASSLGTGPTDTQYF; cdr3_nt: TGTGCCAGCAGCTTAGGTACAGGGCCCACAGATACGCAGTATTTT
v_call: TRBV7-9; j_call: TRBJ1-4; clone_size: NA; d_call: TRBD1; cdr3_aa: CASSQQGGLFF; cdr3_nt: TGTGCCAGCAGCCAACAGGGGGGACTGTTTTTT
v_call: TRBV7-9; j_call: TRBJ1-4; clone_size: few; d_call: NA; cdr3_aa: CASSLRQGPNEKLFF; cdr3_nt: TGTGCCAGCAGCTTAAGGCAGGGGCCCAATGAAAAACTGTTTTTT
v_call: TRBV19; j_call: TRBJ1-5; clone_size: NA; d_call: NA; cdr3_aa: CATTRPQHF; cdr3_nt: TGTGCCACCACGCGGCCCCAGCATTTT
v_call: TRBV3-1/TRBV3-2; j_call: TRBJ1-1; clone_size: NA; d_call: NA; cdr3_aa: CASSQRAGDTEAFF; cdr3_nt: TGTGCCAGCAGCCAACGGGCGGGCGACACTGAAGCTTTCTTT
v_call: TRBV7-2; j_call: TRBJ1-3; clone_size: NA; d_call: TRBD1; cdr3_aa: CASSRIRDSDMPGNTIYF; cdr3_nt: TGTGCCAGCAGTCGAATCCGGGACAGCGACATGCCTGGAAACACCATATATTTT
v_call: TRBV2; j_call: TRBJ1-4; clone_size: NA; d_call: TRBD1; cdr3_aa: CASSEGQNNEKLFF; cdr3_nt: TGTGCCAGCAGTGAGGGACAGAACAATGAAAAACTGTTTTTT
v_call: TRBV6-2/TRBV6-3; j_call: TRBJ2-7; clone_size: once; d_call: NA; cdr3_aa: CASSYRGYEQYF; cdr3_nt: TGTGCCAGCAGTTACAGGGGCTACGAGCAGTACTTC
v_call: TRBV7-8; j_call: TRBJ2-7; clone_size: NA; d_call: TRBD2; cdr3_aa: CASSSGTSGSYEQYF; cdr3_nt: TGTGCCAGCAGCTCCGGGACTAGCGGCTCCTACGAGCAGTACTTC
v_call: TRBV19; j_call: TRBJ2-6; clone_size: NA; d_call: TRBD1; cdr3_aa: CASSIAPWGTGGGGANVLTF; cdr3_nt: TGTGCCAGTAGTATTGCCCCGTGGGGGACAGGGGGCGGCGGGGCCAACGTCCTGACTTTC
v_call: TRBV27; j_call: TRBJ2-3; clone_size: NA; d_call: NA; cdr3_aa: CASRLAGPRWADTQYF; cdr3_nt: TGTGCCAGCAGGTTGGCGGGGCCAAGGTGGGCAGATACGCAGTATTTT
v_call: TRBV2; j_call: TRBJ1-2; clone_size: once; d_call: NA; cdr3_aa: CASSQVPNYGYTF; cdr3_nt: TGTGCCAGCAGCCAGGTTCCCAACTATGGCTACACCTTC
v_call: TRBV10-3; j_call: TRBJ2-5; clone_size: NA; d_call: TRBD2; cdr3_aa: CAIREGLAKETQYF; cdr3_nt: TGTGCCATCAGGGAGGGACTAGCGAAAGAGACCCAGTACTTC
v_call: TRBV3-1/TRBV3-2; j_call: TRBJ2-7; clone_size: NA; d_call: TRBD1; cdr3_aa: CASSLRGHFPYEQYF; cdr3_nt: TGTGCCAGCAGCCTCAGGGGGCATTTCCCCTACGAGCAGTACTTC
v_call: TRBV6-6; j_call: TRBJ2-1; clone_size: few; d_call: TRBD1; cdr3_aa: CASSSPGTGDYNEQFF; cdr3_nt: TGTGCCAGCAGTTCGCCCGGGACAGGGGACTACAATGAGCAGTTCTTC
v_call: TRBV5-1; j_call: TRBJ2-7; clone_size: NA; d_call: TRBD1; cdr3_aa: CASSRGQGYYEQYF; cdr3_nt: TGCGCCAGCAGCAGGGGACAGGGGTACTACGAGCAGTACTTC
v_call: TRBV4-1; j_call: TRBJ2-1; clone_size: NA; d_call: NA; cdr3_aa: CASSQPLALHDNEQFF; cdr3_nt: TGCGCCAGCAGCCAACCTCTAGCCCTGCACGACAATGAGCAGTTCTTC
v_call: TRBV15; j_call: TRBJ2-7; clone_size: few; d_call: NA; cdr3_aa: CATSREAGKNYEQYF; cdr3_nt: TGTGCCACCAGCAGAGAGGCAGGAAAAAACTACGAGCAGTACTTC
v_call: TRBV20-1; j_call: TRBJ1-1; clone_size: few; d_call: TRBD1; cdr3_aa: CSANRGLEAFF; cdr3_nt: TGCAGTGCTAACAGGGGACTTGAAGCTTTCTTT
v_call: TRBV2; j_call: TRBJ2-7; clone_size: NA; d_call: TRBD1; cdr3_aa: CASSERQGAWAYEQYF; cdr3_nt: TGTGCCAGCAGTGAGAGACAGGGGGCTTGGGCCTACGAGCAGTACTTC
v_call: TRBV28; j_call: TRBJ1-1; clone_size: NA; d_call: TRBD1; cdr3_aa: CASSRDRGFVAFF; cdr3_nt: TGTGCCAGCAGCCGGGACAGGGGGTTTGTAGCTTTCTTT
v_call: TRBV27; j_call: TRBJ2-2; clone_size: NA; d_call: NA; cdr3_aa: CASSSKRLNTGELFF; cdr3_nt: TGTGCCAGCAGTTCTAAGCGGCTGAACACCGGGGAGCTGTTTTTT
v_call: TRBV28; j_call: TRBJ2-7; clone_size: NA; d_call: NA; cdr3_aa: CASSLLGRSYEQYF; cdr3_nt: TGTGCCAGCAGTTTACTGGGCAGATCCTACGAGCAGTACTTC
v_call: TRBV7-5; j_call: TRBJ1-1; clone_size: NA; d_call: NA; cdr3_aa: CVRSLAIQGEGTEAFF; cdr3_nt: TGTGTCAGAAGCTTAGCGATACAGGGGGAGGGCACTGAAGCTTTCTTT
v_call: TRBV12-3/TRBV12-4; j_call: TRBJ2-1; clone_size: NA; d_call: NA; cdr3_aa: CASSLIEGGEQFF; cdr3_nt: TGTGCCAGCAGTTTGATAGAGGGAGGTGAGCAGTTCTTC
v_call: TRBV6-1; j_call: TRBJ1-1; clone_size: once; d_call: NA; cdr3_aa: CAIGGVINTEAFF; cdr3_nt: TGTGCCATCGGAGGCGTAATTAACACTGAAGCTTTCTTT
v_call: TRBV27; j_call: TRBJ1-1; clone_size: NA; d_call: NA; cdr3_aa: CASSLRSQGNTEAFF; cdr3_nt: TGTGCCAGCAGTTTGAGGAGCCAGGGGAACACTGAAGCTTTCTTT
v_call: TRBV5-1; j_call: TRBJ1-5; clone_size: few; d_call: TRBD1; cdr3_aa: CASSSGTGGGQPQHF; cdr3_nt: TGCGCCAGCAGCTCCGGGACAGGGGGAGGCCAGCCCCAGCATTTT
v_call: TRBV6-1; j_call: TRBJ1-5; clone_size: few; d_call: NA; cdr3_aa: CASSEGPEDSNQPQHF; cdr3_nt: TGTGCCAGCAGTGAAGGACCCGAGGATAGCAATCAGCCCCAGCATTTT
v_call: TRBV9; j_call: TRBJ1-2; clone_size: NA; d_call: NA; cdr3_aa: CASSVEKGGGYTF; cdr3_nt: TGTGCCAGCAGCGTAGAGAAGGGCGGGGGCTACACCTTC
v_call: TRBV10-1; j_call: TRBJ2-1; clone_size: few; d_call: NA; cdr3_aa: CASSEILHEQFF; cdr3_nt: TGCGCCAGCAGTGAAATCCTACATGAGCAGTTCTTC
v_call: TRBV28; j_call: TRBJ2-3; clone_size: NA; d_call: TRBD1; cdr3_aa: CASSYPGQGTDTQYF; cdr3_nt: TGTGCCAGCAGTTACCCCGGACAGGGAACAGATACGCAGTATTTT
v_call: TRBV3-1/TRBV3-2; j_call: TRBJ1-1; clone_size: NA; d_call: TRBD1; cdr3_aa: CASSQRGLLNTEAFF; cdr3_nt: TGTGCCAGCAGCCAAAGGGGGCTCTTGAACACTGAAGCTTTCTTT
v_call: TRBV6-5; j_call: TRBJ1-2; clone_size: NA; d_call: NA; cdr3_aa: CASSQQGPYGYTF; cdr3_nt: TGTGCCAGCAGCCAACAGGGACCCTATGGCTACACCTTC
v_call: TRBV5-6; j_call: TRBJ1-2; clone_size: NA; d_call: NA; cdr3_aa: CASRGGARGYGYTF; cdr3_nt: TGTGCCAGCAGGGGGGGGGCGCGAGGCTATGGCTACACCTTC
v_call: TRBV2; j_call: TRBJ1-1; clone_size: NA; d_call: TRBD1; cdr3_aa: CASSVTGGLTEAFF; cdr3_nt: TGTGCCAGCAGTGTGACAGGGGGGCTCACTGAAGCTTTCTTT